This TCR beta chain came from a study of PD-1 blockade in classical Hodgkin lymphoma. Study observations and caveats: Baseline TCR diversity was reportedly lower in newly diagnosed patients than in healthy donors. It was reported as lower still in relapsed/refractory patients. Patients who responded completely had about the same baseline diversity as newly diagnosed patients. Significant TCR diversity gains by C4D1 occurred in CD4+ but not CD8+ cells.

Comments on this clone: Its antigen is unknown.

Every single patient, without exception, relapsed after autologous stem cell transplantation, and brentuximab vedotin exposure varied. Classification of best responses gave complete response, partial response or progressive disease. Trimming cost V 5 bases and J 0 bases, with 12 bases left between them. CDR1 and CDR2 (germline): MNHEY, SVGAGI. CDR3 length: 15 amino acids. Libraries were prepared by immunoSEQ multiplex PCR; TCRdb keeps only in-frame clonotypes and omits some of them. This sample yields 30,000 or so clones, of which about three quarters are seen a single time; less than 4% belongs to the top ten.

The sample in question was peripheral blood mononuclear cells (PBMCs), obtained before the second cycle of nivolumab. The clonotype was recovered from a human donor with classical Hodgkin lymphoma. The genes are TRBV6-5 and TRBJ2-3; possibly TRBD2 for D (6 bases). The CDR3 protein is CASSPDYSSTDTQYF. The CDR3 DNA sequence: TGTGCCAGCAGTCCGGACTACTCAAGCACAGATACGCAGTATTTT.